This T cell receptor (beta chain) was identified during a study of blood T cell repertoires in COVID-19. Study overall: Nucleic acid was either cDNA or gDNA, and it came from T cells, B-cell-depleted T cells, or PBMCs.

Authors' processing steps: Reference gene primers were amplified, and this amplification served to estimate nucleated cell counts. Method: immunoSEQ multiplex PCR; TCRdb's copy keeps in-frame clones and lacks some. From that table come the V and J calls and clone size; the DNA was used to work out D and trimming. The table has around 100,000 clones, around 88% seen once. This CDR3 comprises 12 residues. Germline values: CDR1 GTSNPN, CDR2 SVGIG (reference sequence). J gave up 7 bases and V 2 bases, and 3 bases lay outside the gene matches. This sequence originates from a human donor in a cohort sampled during active COVID-19. Sequenced sample: peripheral blood. The chain combines TRBV30 with TRBJ2-7, with TRBD2 identical over 9 bases. CDR3 region: CAWSWAGGEQYF. The CDR3 DNA follows: TGTGCCTGGAGTTGGGCGGGGGGGGAGCAGTACTTC.